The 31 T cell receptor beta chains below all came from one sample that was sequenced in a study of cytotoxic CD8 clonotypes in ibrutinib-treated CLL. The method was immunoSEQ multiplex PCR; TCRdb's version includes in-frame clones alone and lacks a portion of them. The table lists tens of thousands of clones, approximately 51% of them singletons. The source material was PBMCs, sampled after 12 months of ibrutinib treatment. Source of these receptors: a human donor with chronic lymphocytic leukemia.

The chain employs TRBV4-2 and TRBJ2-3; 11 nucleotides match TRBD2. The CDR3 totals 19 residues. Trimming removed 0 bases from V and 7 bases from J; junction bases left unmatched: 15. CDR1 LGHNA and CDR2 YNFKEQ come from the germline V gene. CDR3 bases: TGTGCCAGCAGCCAAGAGTTATTCTGGGAAACTAGCGGGAGAAATACGCAGTATTTT. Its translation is CASSQELFWETSGRNTQYF.

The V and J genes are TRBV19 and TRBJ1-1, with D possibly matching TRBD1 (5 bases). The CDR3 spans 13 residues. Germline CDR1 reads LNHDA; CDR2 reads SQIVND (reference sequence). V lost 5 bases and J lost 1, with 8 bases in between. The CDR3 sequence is CASSYQGNTEAFF. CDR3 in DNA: TGTGCCAGTAGTTATCAGGGGAACACTGAAGCTTTCTTT. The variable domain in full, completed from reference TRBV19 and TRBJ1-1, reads DGGITQSPKYLFRKEGQNVTLSCEQNLNHDAMYWYRQDPGQGLRLIYYSQIVNDFQKGDIAEGYSVSREKKESFPLTVTSAQKNPTAFYLCASSYQGNTEAFFGQGTRLTVV.

The CDR3 DNA reads as TGTGCCAGCAGATATCAACAGGGGGCGACTGAAGCTTTCTTT. Protein sequence: CASRYQQGATEAFF. This sequence joins TRBV27 and TRBJ1-1, with 9 bases identical to TRBD1. The CDR3 spans 14 residues. Germline V gene sequence: CDR1 MNHEY, CDR2 SMNVEV (reference sequence). Unmatched junction bases numbered 7, after V lost 6 bases and J lost 5 bases.

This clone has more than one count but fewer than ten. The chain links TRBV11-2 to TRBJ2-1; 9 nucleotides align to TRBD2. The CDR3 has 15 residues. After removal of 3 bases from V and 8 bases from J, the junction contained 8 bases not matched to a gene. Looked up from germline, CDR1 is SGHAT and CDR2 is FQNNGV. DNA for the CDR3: TGTGCCAGCAGCTTCGTAGCGGGAGTATCCCATGAGCAGTTCTTC. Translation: CASSFVAGVSHEQFF.

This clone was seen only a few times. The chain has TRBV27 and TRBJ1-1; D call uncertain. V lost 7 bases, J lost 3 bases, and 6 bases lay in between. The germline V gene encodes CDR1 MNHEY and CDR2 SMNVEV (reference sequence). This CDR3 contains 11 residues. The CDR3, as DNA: TGTGCCAGCATGAAGGACACTGAAGCTTTCTTT. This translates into CASMKDTEAFF.

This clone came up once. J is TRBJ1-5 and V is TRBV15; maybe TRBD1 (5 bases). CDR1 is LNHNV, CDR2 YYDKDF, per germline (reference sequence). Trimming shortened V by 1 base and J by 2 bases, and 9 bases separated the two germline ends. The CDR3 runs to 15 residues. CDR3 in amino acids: CATSRGGDGNQPQHF. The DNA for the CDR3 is TGTGCCACCAGCAGAGGGGGGGATGGCAATCAGCCCCAGCATTTT.

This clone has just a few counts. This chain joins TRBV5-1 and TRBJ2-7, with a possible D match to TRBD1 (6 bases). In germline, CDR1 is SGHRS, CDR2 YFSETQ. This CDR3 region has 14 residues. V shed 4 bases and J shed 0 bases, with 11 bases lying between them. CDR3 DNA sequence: TGCGCCAGCAGCATTCGAGGGGGCTCCTACGAGCAGTACTTC. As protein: CASSIRGGSYEQYF.

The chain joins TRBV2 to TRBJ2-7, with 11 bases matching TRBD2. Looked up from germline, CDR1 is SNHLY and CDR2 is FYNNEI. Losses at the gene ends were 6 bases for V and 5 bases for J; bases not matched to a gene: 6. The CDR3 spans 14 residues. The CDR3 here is CASRDSGRADEQYF. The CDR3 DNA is TGTGCCAGCAGGGATAGCGGGAGGGCCGACGAGCAGTACTTC.

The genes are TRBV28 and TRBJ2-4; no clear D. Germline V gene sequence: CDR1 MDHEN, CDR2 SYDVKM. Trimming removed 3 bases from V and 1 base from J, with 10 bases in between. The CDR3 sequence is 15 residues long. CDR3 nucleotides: TGTGCCAGCAGTTTGTTGGTTGGGGCCAAAAACATTCAGTACTTC. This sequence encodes CASSLLVGAKNIQYF.

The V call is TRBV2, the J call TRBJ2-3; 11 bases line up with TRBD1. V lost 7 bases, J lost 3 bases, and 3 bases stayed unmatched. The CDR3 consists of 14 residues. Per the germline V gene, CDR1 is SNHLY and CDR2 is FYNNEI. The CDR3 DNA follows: TGTGCCAGCAAGGGACAGGGGGGGACAGATACGCAGTATTTT. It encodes CASKGQGGTDTQYF.

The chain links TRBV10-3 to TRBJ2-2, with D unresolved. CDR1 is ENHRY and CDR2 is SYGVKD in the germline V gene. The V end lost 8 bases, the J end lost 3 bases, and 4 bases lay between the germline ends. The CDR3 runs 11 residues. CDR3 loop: CAIEDTGELFF. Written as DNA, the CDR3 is TGTGCCATCGAAGACACCGGGGAGCTGTTTTTT.

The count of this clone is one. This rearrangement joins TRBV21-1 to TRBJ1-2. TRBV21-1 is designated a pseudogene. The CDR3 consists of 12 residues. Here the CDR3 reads CASSKSLSGYTF. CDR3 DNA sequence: TGTGCCAGCAGCAAATCTCTTTCTGGCTACACCTTC.

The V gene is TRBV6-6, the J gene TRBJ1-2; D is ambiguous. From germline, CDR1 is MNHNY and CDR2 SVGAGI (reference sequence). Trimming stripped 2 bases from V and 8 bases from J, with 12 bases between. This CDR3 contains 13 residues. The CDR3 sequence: CASSYEGLGGYTF. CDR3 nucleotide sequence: TGTGCCAGCAGTTACGAGGGTTTAGGAGGCTACACCTTC.

Written as DNA, the CDR3 is TGTGCCAGCAGCTTACCCTCCGAGCAGTACTTC. Its protein is CASSLPSEQYF. The rearrangement links TRBV5-8 to TRBJ2-7; D is uncertain. In germline, CDR1 is SGHTS, CDR2 YDEGEE. V lost 2 bases to trimming and J lost 6 bases, with 6 bases between them. The CDR3 extends over 11 amino acids. The variable domain in full, with the rest retrieved from reference TRBV5-8 and TRBJ2-7, is EAGVTQSPTHLIKTRGQQATLRCSPISGHTSVYWYQQALGLGLQFLLWYDEGEERNRGNFPPRFSGRQFPNYSSELNVNALELEDSALYLCASSLPSEQYFGPGTRLTVT.

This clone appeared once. CDR3 protein: CASSLGNGELFF. The CDR3 DNA reads TGTGCCAGCAGCTTAGGAAACGGGGAGCTGTTTTTT. The chain joins TRBV7-9 to TRBJ2-2, with D unresolved. V lost 1 base to trimming and J lost 7 bases, with 4 bases between them. CDR1 is SEHNR and CDR2 is FQNEAQ in the germline V gene (reference sequence). CDR3 size: 12 residues.

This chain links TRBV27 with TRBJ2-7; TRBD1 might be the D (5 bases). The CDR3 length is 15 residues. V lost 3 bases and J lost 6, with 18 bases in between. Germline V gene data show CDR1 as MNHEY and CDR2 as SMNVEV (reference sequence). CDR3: CASSFKGQVLGEQYF. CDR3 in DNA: TGTGCCAGCAGTTTTAAAGGACAAGTCCTAGGCGAGCAGTACTTC.

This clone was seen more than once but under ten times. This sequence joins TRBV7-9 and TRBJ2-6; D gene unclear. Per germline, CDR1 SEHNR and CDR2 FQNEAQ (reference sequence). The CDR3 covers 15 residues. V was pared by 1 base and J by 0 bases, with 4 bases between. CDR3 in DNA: TGTGCCAGCAGCTTAGAGGGCTCTGGGGCCAACGTCCTGACTTTC. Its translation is CASSLEGSGANVLTF.

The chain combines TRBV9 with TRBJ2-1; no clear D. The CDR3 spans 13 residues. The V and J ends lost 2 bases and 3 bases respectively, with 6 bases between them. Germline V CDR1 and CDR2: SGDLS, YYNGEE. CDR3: CASSVRGYNEQFF. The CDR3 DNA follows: TGTGCCAGCAGCGTTCGCGGCTACAATGAGCAGTTCTTC.

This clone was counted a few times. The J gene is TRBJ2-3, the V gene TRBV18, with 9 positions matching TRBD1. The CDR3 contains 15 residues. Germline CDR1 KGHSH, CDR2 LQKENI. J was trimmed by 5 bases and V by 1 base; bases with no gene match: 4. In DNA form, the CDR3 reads TGTGCCAGCTCACCACAACAGGGGGCGGGAGATACGCAGTATTTT. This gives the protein CASSPQQGAGDTQYF.

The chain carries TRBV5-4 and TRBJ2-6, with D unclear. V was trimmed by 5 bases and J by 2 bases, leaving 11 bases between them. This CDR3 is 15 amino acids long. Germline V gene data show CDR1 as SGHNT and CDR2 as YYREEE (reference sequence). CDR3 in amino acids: CASSSDLTGANVLTF. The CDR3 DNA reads TGTGCCAGCAGTTCAGACCTCACTGGGGCCAACGTCCTGACTTTC.

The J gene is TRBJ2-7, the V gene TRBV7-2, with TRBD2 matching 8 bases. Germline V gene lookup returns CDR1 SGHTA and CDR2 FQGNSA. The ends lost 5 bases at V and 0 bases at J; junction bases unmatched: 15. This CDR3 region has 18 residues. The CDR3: CASSPRKYLAGDSYEQYF. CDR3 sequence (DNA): TGTGCCAGCAGCCCCCGAAAATATCTAGCGGGTGACTCCTACGAGCAGTACTTC.

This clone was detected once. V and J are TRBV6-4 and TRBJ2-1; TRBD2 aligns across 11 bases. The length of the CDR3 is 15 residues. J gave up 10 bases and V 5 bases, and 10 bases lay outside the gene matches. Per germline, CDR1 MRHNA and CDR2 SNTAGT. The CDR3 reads CASSPVIAGGGEQFF. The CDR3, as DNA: TGTGCCAGCAGTCCCGTCATAGCGGGAGGGGGCGAGCAGTTCTTC.

CDR3 sequence (DNA): TGTGCCAGTAGTATGAGGACACTTTCGACAGATACGCAGTATTTT. It yields the protein CASSMRTLSTDTQYF. The V and J genes are TRBV19 and TRBJ2-3; tentative D call: TRBD1 (5 bases). The CDR3 contains 15 residues. V lost 3 bases, J lost 3 bases, and 13 bases lay in between. Germline CDR1 is LNHDA and CDR2 is SQIVND (reference sequence).

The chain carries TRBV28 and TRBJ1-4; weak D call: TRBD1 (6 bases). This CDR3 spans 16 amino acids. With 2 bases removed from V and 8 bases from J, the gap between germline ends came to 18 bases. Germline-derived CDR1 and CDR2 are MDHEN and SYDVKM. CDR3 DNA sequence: TGTGCCAGCAGTTTAGTGAGGGGGGGAAAGTACGAAAAACTGTTTTTT. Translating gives CASSLVRGGKYEKLFF.

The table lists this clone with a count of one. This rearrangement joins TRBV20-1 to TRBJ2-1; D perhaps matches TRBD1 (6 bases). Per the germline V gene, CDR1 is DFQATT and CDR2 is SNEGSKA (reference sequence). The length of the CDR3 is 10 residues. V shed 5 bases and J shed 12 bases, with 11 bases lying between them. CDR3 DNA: TGCAGTGCTTCGGACAGCCCGCAGTTCTTC. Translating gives CSASDSPQFF.

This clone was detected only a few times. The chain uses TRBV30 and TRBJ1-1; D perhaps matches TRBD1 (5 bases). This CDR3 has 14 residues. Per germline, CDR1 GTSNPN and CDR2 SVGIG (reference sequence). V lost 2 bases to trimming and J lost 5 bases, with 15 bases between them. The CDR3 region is CAWSIAGWGTEAFF. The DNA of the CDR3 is TGTGCCTGGAGTATTGCGGGATGGGGGACTGAAGCTTTCTTT. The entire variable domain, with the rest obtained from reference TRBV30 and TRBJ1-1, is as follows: SQTIHQWPATLVQPVGSPLSLECTVEGTSNPNLYWYRQAAGRGLQLLFYSVGIGQISSEVPQNLSASRPQDRQFILSSKKLLLSDSGFYLCAWSIAGWGTEAFFGQGTRLTVV.

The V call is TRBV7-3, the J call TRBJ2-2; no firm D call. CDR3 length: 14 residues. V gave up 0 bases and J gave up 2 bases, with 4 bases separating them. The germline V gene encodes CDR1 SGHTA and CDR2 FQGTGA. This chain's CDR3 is CASSLTFNTGELFF. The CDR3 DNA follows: TGTGCCAGCAGCTTAACGTTTAACACCGGGGAGCTGTTTTTT.

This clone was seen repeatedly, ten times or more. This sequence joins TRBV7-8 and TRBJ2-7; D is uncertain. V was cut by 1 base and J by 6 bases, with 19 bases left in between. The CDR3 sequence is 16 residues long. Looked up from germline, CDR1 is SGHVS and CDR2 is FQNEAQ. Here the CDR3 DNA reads TGTGCCAGCAGCTTAGGGCCCTTCTCAGGAACGGGCGAGCAGTACTTC. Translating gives CASSLGPFSGTGEQYF.

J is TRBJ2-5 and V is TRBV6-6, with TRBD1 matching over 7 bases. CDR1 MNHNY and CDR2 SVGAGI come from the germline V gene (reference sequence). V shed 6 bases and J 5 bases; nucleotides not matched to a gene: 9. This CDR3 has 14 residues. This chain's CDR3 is CASRETGAGETQYF. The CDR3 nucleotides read TGTGCCAGCAGGGAAACAGGGGCTGGGGAGACCCAGTACTTC.

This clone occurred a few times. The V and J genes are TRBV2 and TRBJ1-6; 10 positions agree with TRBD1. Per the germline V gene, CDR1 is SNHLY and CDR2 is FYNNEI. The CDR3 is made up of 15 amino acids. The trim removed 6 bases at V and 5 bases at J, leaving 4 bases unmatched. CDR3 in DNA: TGTGCCAGCAGGGCGGACAGGGGGGATAATTCACCCCTCCACTTT. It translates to CASRADRGDNSPLHF.

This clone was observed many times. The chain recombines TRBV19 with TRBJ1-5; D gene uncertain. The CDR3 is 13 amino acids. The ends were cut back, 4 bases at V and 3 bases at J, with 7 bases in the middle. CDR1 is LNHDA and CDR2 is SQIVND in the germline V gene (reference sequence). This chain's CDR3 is CASSNQLNQPQHF. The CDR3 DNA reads TGTGCCAGTAGTAATCAGCTCAATCAGCCCCAGCATTTT.